A selection of T cell receptor beta chains follows, all from one sample in a study of blood T cell repertoires in COVID-19. This table comes from immunoSEQ multiplex PCR, and its TCRdb copy is limited to in-frame clones, with some not included. Counted here are tens of thousands of clones, approximately 80% occurring once; the ten biggest clones make up more than 12%. What was sequenced was peripheral blood. The receptor set was obtained from a human donor with active or convalescent COVID-19. The donor label of this sample is uncertain. Both conserved end residues are part of each CDR3.

v_call,j_call,cdr3_aa
TRBV5-4,TRBJ2-5,CASSWTGQETQYF
TRBV12-5,TRBJ2-2,CARGPRREGWFTGELFF
TRBV10-3,TRBJ2-1,CAIGGRMDHEQFF
TRBV30,TRBJ2-3,CAWSPHGDTQYF
TRBV18,TRBJ2-5,CASSPRLAGGIQETQYF
TRBV28,TRBJ2-5,CASSDWGQRGETQYF
TRBV15,TRBJ2-7,CATSSPGTGVYEQYF
TRBV11-2,TRBJ1-2,CASSSLTGARANYGYTF
TRBV19,TRBJ1-1,CASSIGTGNTEAFF
TRBV7-2,TRBJ1-6,CASSVQGVLNSPLHF
TRBV11-2,TRBJ2-6,CASSSRTGFLSGANVLTF
TRBV7-3,TRBJ2-5,CASSPAHLGTSVGETQYF
TRBV7-2,TRBJ1-2,CASSAGGNYGYTF
TRBV29-1,TRBJ1-5,CSGMTGNQPQHF
TRBV3-1/TRBV3-2,TRBJ1-5,CASSHSGNQPQHF
TRBV11-2,TRBJ1-2,CASSLARNNYGYTF
TRBV7-2,TRBJ2-5,CASSPVGLAGGPPTQYF
TRBV9,TRBJ1-2,CASGGDYGYTF
TRBV3-1/TRBV3-2,TRBJ2-2,CASSPRETGELFF
TRBV9,TRBJ2-5,CASSRPRIAGQETQYF
TRBV27,TRBJ2-7,CASSLLDSSYEQYF
TRBV7-6,TRBJ1-5,CASSLGQGGEQPQHF
TRBV10-3,TRBJ1-2,CAMGQHNYGYTF
TRBV2,TRBJ2-1,CASSDLARGEQFF
TRBV19,TRBJ1-4,CASSDRVDEKLFF
TRBV3-1/TRBV3-2,TRBJ1-2,CASSQDRVNYGYTF
TRBV7-3,TRBJ1-4,CASIPRGAPGTNEKLFF
TRBV5-6,TRBJ2-4,CASSGGQGADIQYF
TRBV30,TRBJ1-1,CAWSSGSLNTEAFF
TRBV6-5,TRBJ2-7,CASSLGKAGGPGEQYF
TRBV4-2,TRBJ2-1,CASTTGSSYNEQFF
TRBV7-3,TRBJ2-5,CASSSSGGETQYF
TRBV28,TRBJ2-7,CASSPHGTAYYEQYF
TRBV11-2,TRBJ2-2,CASSSSLAGDTGELFF